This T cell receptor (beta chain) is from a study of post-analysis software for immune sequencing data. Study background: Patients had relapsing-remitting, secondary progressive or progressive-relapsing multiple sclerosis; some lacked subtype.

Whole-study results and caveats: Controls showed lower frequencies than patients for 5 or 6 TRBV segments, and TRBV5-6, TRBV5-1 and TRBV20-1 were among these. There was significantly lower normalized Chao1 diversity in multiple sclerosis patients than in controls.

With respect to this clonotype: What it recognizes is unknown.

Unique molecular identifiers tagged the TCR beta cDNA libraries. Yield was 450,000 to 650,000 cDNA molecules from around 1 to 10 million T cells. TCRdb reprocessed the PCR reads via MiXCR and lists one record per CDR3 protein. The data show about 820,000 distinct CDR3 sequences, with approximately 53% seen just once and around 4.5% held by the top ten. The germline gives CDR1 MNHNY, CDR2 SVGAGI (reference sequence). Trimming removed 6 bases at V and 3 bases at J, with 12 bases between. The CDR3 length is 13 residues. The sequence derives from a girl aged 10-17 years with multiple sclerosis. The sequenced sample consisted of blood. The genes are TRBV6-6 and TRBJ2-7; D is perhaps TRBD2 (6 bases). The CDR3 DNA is TGTGCCAGCAGAGCCGGAGGGGTCTACGAGCAGTACTTC. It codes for CASRAGGVYEQYF.